This is a list of T cell receptor beta chains from one sample in a study of T-cell memory formation after mild COVID-19. TCRdb analysed the 5' RACE reads with MiXCR anew, one entry per CDR3 protein. The sample lists 58,000 or so distinct CDR3 sequences, approximately 30% seen once, with around 40% in the top ten. Sequenced material: PBMCs or a T cell subset sorted from them (not recorded which). Receptor source: a man younger than 35 who had mild COVID-19 (a few samples of this study predate the infection). Cell type and time point are not known. Both conserved end residues are part of each CDR3. The D gene is left open where the match is weak. Expanded clones get a size class; other rows say once, few or many, or leave the size out.

TRBV20-1	TRBD1	few	TRBJ1-5	CSASIWDRASQPQHF	TGCAGTGCTAGTATATGGGACAGGGCAAGCCAGCCCCAGCATTTT
TRBV28	.	few	TRBJ2-7	CASSLPGEAYEQYF	TGTGCCAGCAGTTTACCAGGGGAGGCCTACGAGCAGTACTTC
TRBV7-9	.	.	TRBJ1-2	CASSFGPGDDTF	TGTGCCAGCAGCTTCGGCCCCGGGGATGACACCTTC
TRBV6-2/TRBV6-3	.	few	TRBJ2-7	CASRGASYEQYF	TGTGCCAGCCGCGGGGCCTCCTACGAGCAGTACTTC
TRBV24-1	TRBD1	few	TRBJ2-2	CATSDLEDRTTGELFF	TGTGCCACCAGTGATTTGGAGGACAGGACGACCGGGGAGCTGTTTTTT
TRBV5-6	.	.	TRBJ2-7	CASSWGAYEQYF	TGTGCCAGCAGCTGGGGAGCTTACGAGCAGTACTTC
TRBV14	.	few	TRBJ2-3	CASSLSIYTQYF	TGTGCCAGCAGCCTCTCAATTTATACGCAGTATTTT
TRBV20-1	.	few	TRBJ2-7	CSATRENSYEQYF	TGCAGTGCAACCCGGGAGAACTCCTACGAGCAGTACTTC
TRBV7-2	TRBD2	.	TRBJ2-1	CASSFPLAGESYNEQFF	TGTGCCAGCAGCTTCCCTCTAGCGGGGGAGTCCTACAATGAGCAGTTCTTC
TRBV5-1	TRBD1	.	TRBJ1-2	CASSRGWGQNSYGYTF	TGCGCCAGCAGCCGGGGGTGGGGACAGAATTCCTATGGCTACACCTTC
TRBV19	TRBD2	.	TRBJ2-1	CASLQRGSYNEQFF	TGTGCCAGCCTCCAGCGGGGGTCCTACAATGAGCAGTTCTTC
TRBV4-1	.	.	TRBJ2-3	CASSQGSDGTDTQYF	TGCGCCAGCAGCCAAGGCTCGGATGGCACAGATACGCAGTATTTT
TRBV11-2	.	few	TRBJ1-2	CASSTYTGGYGYTF	TGTGCCAGCAGCACCTATACCGGGGGCTATGGCTACACCTTC
TRBV6-5	.	few	TRBJ1-6	CASASSYNSPLHF	TGTGCCAGCGCGAGCTCCTATAATTCACCCCTCCACTTT
TRBV6-6	TRBD2	few	TRBJ2-1	CASSPFGRGAQNNEQFF	TGTGCCAGCAGTCCCTTCGGGCGGGGGGCCCAAAACAATGAGCAGTTCTTC
TRBV3-1	.	few	TRBJ2-1	CASSQAEMRAAYNEQFF	TGTGCCAGCAGCCAAGCCGAGATGCGAGCCGCCTACAATGAGCAGTTCTTC
TRBV7-3	TRBD1	few	TRBJ2-2	CASEPGQGNVGELFF	TGTGCCAGCGAACCGGGACAGGGGAATGTCGGGGAGCTGTTTTTT